The source of this T cell receptor beta chain is a study of PD-L1 blockade in urothelial cancer. Overall study context: Each patient had 0 to 3 earlier chemotherapy regimens. Blood samples had a median of approximately 150,000 T cells.

The protocol was immunoSEQ multiplex PCR, while the TCRdb copy is restricted to in-frame clones and leaves out a portion. This sample has around 45,000 clones; 83% occur once, and the top ten carry less than 15%. Trimming cost V 0 bases and J 5 bases, with 8 bases left between them. The CDR3 spans 13 residues. Germline CDR1 is MGHRA and CDR2 is YSYEKL. Time point meaning: peripheral blood 6 weeks after treatment start. This chain uses TRBV4-1 with TRBJ2-7; the D gene is possibly TRBD1 (5 bases). This clonotype originated in a man between 60 and 75 years old with urothelial cancer. Specimen: PBMCs, collected around atezolizumab (anti-PD-L1) treatment. CDR3 in DNA: TGCGCCAGCAGCCAAGATAGGGGCAACGAGCAGTACTTC. This translates into CASSQDRGNEQYF.